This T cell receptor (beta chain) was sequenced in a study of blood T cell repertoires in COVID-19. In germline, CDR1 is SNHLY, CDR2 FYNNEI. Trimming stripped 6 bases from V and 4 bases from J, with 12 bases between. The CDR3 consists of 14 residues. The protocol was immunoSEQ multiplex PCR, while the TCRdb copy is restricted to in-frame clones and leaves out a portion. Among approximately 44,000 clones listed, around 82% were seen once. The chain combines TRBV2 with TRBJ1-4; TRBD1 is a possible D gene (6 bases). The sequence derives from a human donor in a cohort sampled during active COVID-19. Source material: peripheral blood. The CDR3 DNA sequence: TGTGCCAGCAGACAGGGATCCAGTAATGAAAAACTGTTTTTT. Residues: CASRQGSSNEKLFF.